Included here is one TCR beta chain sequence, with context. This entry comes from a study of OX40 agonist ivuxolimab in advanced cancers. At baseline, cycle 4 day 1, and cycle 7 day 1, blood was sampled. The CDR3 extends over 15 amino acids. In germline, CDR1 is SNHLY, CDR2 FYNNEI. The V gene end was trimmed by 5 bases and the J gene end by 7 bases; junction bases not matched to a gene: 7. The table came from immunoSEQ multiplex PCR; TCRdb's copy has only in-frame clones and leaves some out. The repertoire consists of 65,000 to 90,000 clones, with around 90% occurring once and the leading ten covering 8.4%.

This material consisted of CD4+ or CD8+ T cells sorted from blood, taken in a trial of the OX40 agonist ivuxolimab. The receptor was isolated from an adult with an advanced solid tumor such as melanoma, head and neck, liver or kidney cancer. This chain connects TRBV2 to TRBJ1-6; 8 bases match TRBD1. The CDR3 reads CASSKDREYNSPLHF. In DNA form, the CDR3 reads TGTGCCAGCAGTAAGGACAGGGAATACAATTCACCCCTCCACTTT.